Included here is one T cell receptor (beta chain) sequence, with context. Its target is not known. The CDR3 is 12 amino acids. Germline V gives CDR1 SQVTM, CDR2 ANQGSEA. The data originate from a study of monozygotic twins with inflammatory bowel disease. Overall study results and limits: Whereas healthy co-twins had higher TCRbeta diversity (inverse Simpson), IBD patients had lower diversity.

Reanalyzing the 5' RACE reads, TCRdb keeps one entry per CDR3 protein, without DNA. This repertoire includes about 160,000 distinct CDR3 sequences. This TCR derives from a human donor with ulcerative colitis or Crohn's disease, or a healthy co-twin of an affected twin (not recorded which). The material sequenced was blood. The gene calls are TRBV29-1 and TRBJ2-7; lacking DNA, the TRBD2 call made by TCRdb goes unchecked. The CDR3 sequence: CSVTSGVYEQYF.